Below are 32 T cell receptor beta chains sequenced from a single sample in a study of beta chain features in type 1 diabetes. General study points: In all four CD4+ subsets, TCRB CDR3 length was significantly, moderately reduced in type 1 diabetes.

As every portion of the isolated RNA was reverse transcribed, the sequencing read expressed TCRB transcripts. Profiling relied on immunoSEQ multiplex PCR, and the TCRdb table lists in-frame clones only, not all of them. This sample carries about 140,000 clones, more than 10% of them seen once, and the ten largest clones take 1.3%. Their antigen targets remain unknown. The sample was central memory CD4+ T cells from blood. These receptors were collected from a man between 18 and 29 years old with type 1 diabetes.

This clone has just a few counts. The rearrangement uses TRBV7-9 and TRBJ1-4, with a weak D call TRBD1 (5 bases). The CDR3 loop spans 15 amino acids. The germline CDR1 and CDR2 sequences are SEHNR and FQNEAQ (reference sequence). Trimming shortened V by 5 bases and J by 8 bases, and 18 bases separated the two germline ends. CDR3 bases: TGTGCCAGCAGCCCTCAGGCGGGGGACGGCGAAAAACTGTTTTTT. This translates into CASSPQAGDGEKLFF.

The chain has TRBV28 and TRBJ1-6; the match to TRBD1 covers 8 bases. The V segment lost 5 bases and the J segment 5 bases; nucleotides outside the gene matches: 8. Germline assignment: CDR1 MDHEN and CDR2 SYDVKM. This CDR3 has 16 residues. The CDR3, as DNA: TGTGCCAGCAGTACTCGGGACAGGTTCGATAATTCACCCCTCCACTTT. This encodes CASSTRDRFDNSPLHF.

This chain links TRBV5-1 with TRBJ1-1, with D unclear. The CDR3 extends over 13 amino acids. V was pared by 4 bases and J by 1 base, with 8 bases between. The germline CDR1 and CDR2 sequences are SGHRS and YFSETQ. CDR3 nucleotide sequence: TGCGCCAGCAGCGTGCAGGAGAACACTGAAGCTTTCTTT. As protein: CASSVQENTEAFF.

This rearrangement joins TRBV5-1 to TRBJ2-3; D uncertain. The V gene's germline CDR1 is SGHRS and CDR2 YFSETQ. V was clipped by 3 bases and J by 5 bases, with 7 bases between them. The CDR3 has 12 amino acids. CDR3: CASSSGGDTQYF. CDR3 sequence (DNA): TGCGCCAGCAGCTCCGGTGGAGATACGCAGTATTTT.

The CDR3, as DNA: TGTGCCAGCAGCGGACAGGGGGGCTCCTACGAGCAGTACTTC. Its protein is CASSGQGGSYEQYF. The chain links TRBV7-2 to TRBJ2-7; 10 bases fit TRBD1. The CDR3 loop spans 14 amino acids. The junction had 1 base not matched to a gene; V was cut back by 5 bases and J by 0 bases. From germline, CDR1 is SGHTA and CDR2 FQGNSA.

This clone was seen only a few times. CDR3 nucleotides: TGTGCCAGCAGTGGTTTCTGGACCGGGGAGCTGTTTTTT. This codes for CASSGFWTGELFF. The J gene is TRBJ2-2, the V gene TRBV6-1; the D is unclear. CDR3 size: 13 residues. Trimming took off 4 bases at V and 5 bases at J, with 8 bases between the two ends. CDR1 and CDR2 (germline): MNHNS, SASEGT.

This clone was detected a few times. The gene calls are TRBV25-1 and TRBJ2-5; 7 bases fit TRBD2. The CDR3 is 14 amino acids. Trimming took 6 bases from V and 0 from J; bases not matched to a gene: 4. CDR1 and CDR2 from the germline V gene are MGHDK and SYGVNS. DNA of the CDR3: TGTGCCAGCAGCGGACGGGGGGACCAAGAGACCCAGTACTTC. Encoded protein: CASSGRGDQETQYF.

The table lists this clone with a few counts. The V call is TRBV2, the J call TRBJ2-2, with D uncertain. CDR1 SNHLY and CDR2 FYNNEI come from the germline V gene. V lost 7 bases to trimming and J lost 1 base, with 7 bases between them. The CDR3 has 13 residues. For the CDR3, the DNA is TGTGCCAGCAATCGACAGAACACCGGGGAGCTGTTTTTT. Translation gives CASNRQNTGELFF.

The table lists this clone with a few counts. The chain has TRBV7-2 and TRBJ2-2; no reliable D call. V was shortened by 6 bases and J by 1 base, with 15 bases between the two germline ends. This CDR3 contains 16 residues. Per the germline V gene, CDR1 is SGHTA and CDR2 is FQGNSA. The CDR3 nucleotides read TGTGCCAGCAGTCTCTCCCCCCTCCTGAACACCGGGGAGCTGTTTTTT. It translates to CASSLSPLLNTGELFF.

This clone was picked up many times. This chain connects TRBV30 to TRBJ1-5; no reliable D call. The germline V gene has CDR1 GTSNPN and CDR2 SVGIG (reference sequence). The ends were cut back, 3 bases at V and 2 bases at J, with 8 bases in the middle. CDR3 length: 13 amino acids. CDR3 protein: CAWSLGGNQPQHF. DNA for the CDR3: TGTGCCTGGAGCCTTGGGGGCAATCAGCCCCAGCATTTT.

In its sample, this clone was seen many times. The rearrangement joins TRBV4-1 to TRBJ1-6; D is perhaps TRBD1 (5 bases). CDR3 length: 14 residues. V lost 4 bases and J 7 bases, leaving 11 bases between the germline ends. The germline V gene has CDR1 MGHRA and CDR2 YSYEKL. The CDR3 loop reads CASSPREGNSPLHF. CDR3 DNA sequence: TGCGCCAGCAGCCCCCGTGAGGGGAATTCACCCCTCCACTTT.

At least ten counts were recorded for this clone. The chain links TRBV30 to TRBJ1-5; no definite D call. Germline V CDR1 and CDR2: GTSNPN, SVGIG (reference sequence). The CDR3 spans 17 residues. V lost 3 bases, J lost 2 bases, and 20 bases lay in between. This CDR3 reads CAWSPREASWGNQPQHF. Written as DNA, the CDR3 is TGTGCCTGGAGCCCCCGGGAGGCGTCCTGGGGCAATCAGCCCCAGCATTTT.

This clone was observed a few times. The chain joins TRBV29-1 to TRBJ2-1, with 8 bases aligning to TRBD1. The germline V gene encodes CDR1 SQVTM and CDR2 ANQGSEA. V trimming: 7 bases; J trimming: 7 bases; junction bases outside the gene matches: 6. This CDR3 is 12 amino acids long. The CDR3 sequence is CSARTGTNEQFF. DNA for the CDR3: TGCAGCGCCCGGACAGGGACAAATGAGCAGTTCTTC.

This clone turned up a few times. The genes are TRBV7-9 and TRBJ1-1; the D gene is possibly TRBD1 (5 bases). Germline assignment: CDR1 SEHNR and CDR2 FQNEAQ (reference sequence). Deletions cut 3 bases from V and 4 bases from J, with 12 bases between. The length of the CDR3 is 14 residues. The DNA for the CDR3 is TGTGCCAGCAGCTTTCAGGGATCGAGCACTGAAGCTTTCTTT. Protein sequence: CASSFQGSSTEAFF.

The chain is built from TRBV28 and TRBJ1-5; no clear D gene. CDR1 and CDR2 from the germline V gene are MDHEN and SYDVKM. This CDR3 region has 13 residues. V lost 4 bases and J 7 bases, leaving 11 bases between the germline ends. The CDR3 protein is CASSSPTRQPQHF. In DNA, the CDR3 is TGTGCCAGCAGTTCTCCGACTCGACAGCCCCAGCATTTT.

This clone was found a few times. DNA of the CDR3: TGTGCCTGTCCCACCCAGGGGCTGAACACCATATATTTT. Its protein product is CACPTQGLNTIYF. The J gene is TRBJ1-3, the V gene TRBV30, with D possibly matching TRBD1 (6 bases). With 6 bases removed from V and 7 bases from J, the gap between germline ends came to 16 bases. Germline CDR1 reads GTSNPN; CDR2 reads SVGIG (reference sequence). The CDR3 has 13 amino acids.

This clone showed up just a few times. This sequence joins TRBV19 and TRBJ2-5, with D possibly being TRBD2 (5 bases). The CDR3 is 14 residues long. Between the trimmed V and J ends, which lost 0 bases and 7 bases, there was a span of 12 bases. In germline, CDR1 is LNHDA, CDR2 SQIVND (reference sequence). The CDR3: CASSIDPGLGTQYF. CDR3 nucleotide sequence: TGTGCCAGTAGTATAGATCCAGGACTCGGGACCCAGTACTTC.

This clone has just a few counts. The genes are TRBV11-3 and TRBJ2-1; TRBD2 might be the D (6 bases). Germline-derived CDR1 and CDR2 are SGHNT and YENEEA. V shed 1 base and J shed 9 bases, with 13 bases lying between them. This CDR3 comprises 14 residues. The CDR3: CASSLGQGGREQFF. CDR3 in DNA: TGTGCCAGCAGCTTAGGGCAGGGAGGTCGTGAGCAGTTCTTC.

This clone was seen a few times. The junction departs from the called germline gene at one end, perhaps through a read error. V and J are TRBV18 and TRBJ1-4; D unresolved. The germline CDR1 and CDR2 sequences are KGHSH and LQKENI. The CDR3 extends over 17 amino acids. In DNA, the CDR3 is TGTTCCAGCTCAAATAGACCTACTCCATCGACTAATGAAAAACTGTTTTTT. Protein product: CSSSNRPTPSTNEKLFF. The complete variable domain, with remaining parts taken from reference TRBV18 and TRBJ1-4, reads NAGVMQNPRHLVRRRGQEARLRCSPMKGHSHVYWYRQLPEEGLKFMVYLQKENIIDESGMPKERFSAEFPKEGPSILRIQQVVRGDSAAYFCSSSNRPTPSTNEKLFFGSGTQLSVL.

CDR3 loop: CATEEWGRYEQYF. The CDR3 region has the DNA TGTGCCACAGAGGAGTGGGGACGGTACGAGCAGTACTTC. V usage is TRBV15 and J usage is TRBJ2-7; tentatively, D is TRBD1 or TRBD2 (5 bases each). This CDR3 is built from 13 residues. Germline loops: CDR1 LNHNV, CDR2 YYDKDF (reference sequence). Deletions cut 9 bases from V and 4 bases from J, with 16 bases between.

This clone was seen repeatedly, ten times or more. CDR3 bases: TGTGCCAGCAGTTTACGCGGGACAGGGGCCGTAAACATTCAGTACTTC. This codes for CASSLRGTGAVNIQYF. This chain joins TRBV28 and TRBJ2-4; TRBD1 aligns across 10 bases. The germline gives CDR1 MDHEN, CDR2 SYDVKM. V shed 2 bases, J shed 6 bases, and the junction held 7 bases outside the gene matches. CDR3 size: 16 residues.

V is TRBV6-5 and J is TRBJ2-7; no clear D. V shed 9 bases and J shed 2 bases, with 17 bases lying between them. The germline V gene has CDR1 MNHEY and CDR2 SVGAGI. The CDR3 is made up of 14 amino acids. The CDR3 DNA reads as TGTGCCAGTCTTGTACCGGGCAGCACCTACGAGCAGTACTTC. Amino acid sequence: CASLVPGSTYEQYF.

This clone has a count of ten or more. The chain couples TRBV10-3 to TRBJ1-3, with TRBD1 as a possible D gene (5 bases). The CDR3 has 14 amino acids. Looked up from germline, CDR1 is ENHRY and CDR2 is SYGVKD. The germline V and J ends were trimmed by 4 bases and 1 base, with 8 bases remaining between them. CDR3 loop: CAISVTGSGNTIYF. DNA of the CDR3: TGTGCCATCAGTGTAACAGGTTCTGGAAACACCATATATTTT.

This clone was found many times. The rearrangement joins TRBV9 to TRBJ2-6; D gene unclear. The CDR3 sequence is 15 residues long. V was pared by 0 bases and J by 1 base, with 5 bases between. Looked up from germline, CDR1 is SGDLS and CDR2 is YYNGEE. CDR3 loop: CASSVASSGANVLTF. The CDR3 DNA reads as TGTGCCAGCAGCGTAGCGTCTTCTGGGGCCAACGTCCTGACTTTC.

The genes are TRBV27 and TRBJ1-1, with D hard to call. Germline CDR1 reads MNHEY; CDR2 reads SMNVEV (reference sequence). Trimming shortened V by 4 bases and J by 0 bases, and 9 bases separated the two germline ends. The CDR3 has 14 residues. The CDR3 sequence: CASSSRPMNTEAFF. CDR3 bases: TGTGCCAGCAGTTCGCGGCCCATGAACACTGAAGCTTTCTTT.

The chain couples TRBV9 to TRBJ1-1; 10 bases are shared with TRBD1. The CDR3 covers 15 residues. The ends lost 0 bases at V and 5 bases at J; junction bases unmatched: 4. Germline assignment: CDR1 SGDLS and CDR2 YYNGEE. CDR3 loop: CASSVVGQGHTEAFF. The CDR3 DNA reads TGTGCCAGCAGCGTAGTGGGACAGGGGCATACTGAAGCTTTCTTT.

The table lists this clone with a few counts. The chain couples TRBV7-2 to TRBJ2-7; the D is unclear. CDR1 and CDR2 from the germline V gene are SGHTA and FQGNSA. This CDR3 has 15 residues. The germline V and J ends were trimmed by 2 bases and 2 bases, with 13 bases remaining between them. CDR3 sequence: CASSLLAFSAYEQYF. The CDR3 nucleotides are TGTGCCAGCAGCTTACTGGCATTTTCCGCCTACGAGCAGTACTTC. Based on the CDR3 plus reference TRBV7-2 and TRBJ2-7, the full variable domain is GAGVSQSPSNKVTEKGKDVELRCDPISGHTALYWYRQSLGQGLEFLIYFQGNSAPDKSGLPSDRFSAERTGGSVSTLTIQRTQQEDSAVYLCASSLLAFSAYEQYFGPGTRLTVT.

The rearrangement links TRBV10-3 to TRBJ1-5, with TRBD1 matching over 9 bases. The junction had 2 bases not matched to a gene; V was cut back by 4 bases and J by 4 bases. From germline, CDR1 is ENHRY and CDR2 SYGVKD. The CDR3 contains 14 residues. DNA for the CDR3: TGTGCCATCAGTGGGACAGGGGCGAATCAGCCCCAGCATTTT. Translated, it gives CAISGTGANQPQHF.

As DNA, the CDR3 is TGTGCCAGCAGCTTGACCGGGCTTTTAAGCTACGAGCAGTACTTC. It translates to CASSLTGLLSYEQYF. The gene calls are TRBV5-6 and TRBJ2-7, with D uncertain. CDR1 is SGHDT and CDR2 is YYEEEE in the germline V gene. The length of the CDR3 is 15 residues. Trimming stripped 1 base from V and 3 bases from J, with 14 bases between.

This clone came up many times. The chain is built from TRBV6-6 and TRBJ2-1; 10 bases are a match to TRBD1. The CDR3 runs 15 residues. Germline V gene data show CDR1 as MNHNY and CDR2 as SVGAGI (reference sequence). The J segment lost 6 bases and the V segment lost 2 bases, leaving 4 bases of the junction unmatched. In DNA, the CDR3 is TGTGCCAGCAGTTACGAAAGACAGGGGGCCAATGAGCAGTTCTTC. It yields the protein CASSYERQGANEQFF.

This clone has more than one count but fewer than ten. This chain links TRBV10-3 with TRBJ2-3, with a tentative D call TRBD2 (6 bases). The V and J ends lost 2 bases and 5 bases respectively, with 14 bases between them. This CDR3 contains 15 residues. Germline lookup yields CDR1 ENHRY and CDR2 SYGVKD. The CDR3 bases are TGTGCCATCAGTGAGGTGGGATCAGCGGGAGATACGCAGTATTTT. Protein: CAISEVGSAGDTQYF.

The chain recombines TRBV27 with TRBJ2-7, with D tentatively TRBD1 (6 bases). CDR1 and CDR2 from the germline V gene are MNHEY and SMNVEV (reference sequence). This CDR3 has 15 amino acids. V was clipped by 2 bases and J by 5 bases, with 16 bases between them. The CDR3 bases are TGTGCCAGCAGTTTACGGGCCAGGGGTATCGACGAGCAGTACTTC. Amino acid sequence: CASSLRARGIDEQYF.